These T cell receptor beta chains were read from a single sample in a study of T cells in Graves' hyperthyroidism and ophthalmopathy. Each CDR3 protein is one row after TCRdb ran MiXCR on the multiplex PCR reads. The table shows about 290,000 distinct CDR3 sequences, with approximately 17% occurring only once. The sequenced material came from blood. The receptors derive from a man under 40 with Graves' hyperthyroidism. CDR3s include the opening cysteine and the closing phenylalanine or tryptophan. The order of the fields is CDR3 DNA, CDR3 protein, J gene, D gene, clone size, V gene. D genes are given only for firm matches. The size entry is marked missing in some rows and otherwise reads once, few, many or a size class.

CDR3 DNA: TGTGCCAGCTCACCGGAGGACAACTACGAGCAGTACTTC
CDR3 protein: CASSPEDNYEQYF
J gene: TRBJ2-7
D gene: .
clone size: many
V gene: TRBV18

CDR3 DNA: TGCGCCAGCAGCTTGGAGGGACAGCCGACTTACGAGCAGTACTTC
CDR3 protein: CASSLEGQPTYEQYF
J gene: TRBJ2-7
D gene: TRBD1
clone size: .
V gene: TRBV5-1

CDR3 DNA: TGTGCCAGCAGAGGGGGGGACTATGGCTACACCTTC
CDR3 protein: CASRGGDYGYTF
J gene: TRBJ1-2
D gene: .
clone size: many
V gene: TRBV3-1

CDR3 DNA: TGTGCCAGCAGTTTATCCGGGGACCCCTTCTCTGGGGCCAACGTCCTGACTTTC
CDR3 protein: CASSLSGDPFSGANVLTF
J gene: TRBJ2-6
D gene: .
clone size: .
V gene: TRBV27

CDR3 DNA: TGTGCCACCAGTGATTTTGGCGCGGACTATGGCTACACCTTC
CDR3 protein: CATSDFGADYGYTF
J gene: TRBJ1-2
D gene: .
clone size: .
V gene: TRBV24-1

CDR3 DNA: TGTGCCAGCAGCTTGGCCCTGACTAGCGGGGGTTCCTACGAGCAGTACTTC
CDR3 protein: CASSLALTSGGSYEQYF
J gene: TRBJ2-7
D gene: TRBD2
clone size: .
V gene: TRBV5-4

CDR3 DNA: TGTGCCAGCAGCCTGACTAGCGGGAAAACAGATACGCAGTATTTT
CDR3 protein: CASSLTSGKTDTQYF
J gene: TRBJ2-3
D gene: TRBD2
clone size: few
V gene: TRBV5-8

CDR3 DNA: TGTGCCAGCAGCTTAGGCATGGTGACGGGTGTTTCGGCCCAGTACTTC
CDR3 protein: CASSLGMVTGVSAQYF
J gene: TRBJ2-5
D gene: .
clone size: few
V gene: TRBV13

CDR3 DNA: TGTGCCAGCAGTTCCGGGACAGGGAACTACGAGCAGTACTTC
CDR3 protein: CASSSGTGNYEQYF
J gene: TRBJ2-7
D gene: TRBD1
clone size: many
V gene: TRBV2

CDR3 DNA: TGTGCCAGCAGTTATGTGAAGTTCATACCACCGGAGACCCAGTACTTC
CDR3 protein: CASSYVKFIPPETQYF
J gene: TRBJ2-5
D gene: .
clone size: .
V gene: TRBV28

CDR3 DNA: TGCGCCAGCAGCTTGGCCAGTTCTGGGGACTTGACCTACGAGCAGTACTTC
CDR3 protein: CASSLASSGDLTYEQYF
J gene: TRBJ2-7
D gene: .
clone size: many
V gene: TRBV5-1

CDR3 DNA: TGCAGTTGTAAAGGGGGCGCGGACACTGAAGCTTTCTTT
CDR3 protein: CSCKGGADTEAFF
J gene: TRBJ1-1
D gene: TRBD1
clone size: few
V gene: TRBV20-1

CDR3 DNA: TGTGCCAGCAGCTCAGTTGGGAGACCCGATGAAAAACTGTTTTTT
CDR3 protein: CASSSVGRPDEKLFF
J gene: TRBJ1-4
D gene: .
clone size: few
V gene: TRBV3-1

CDR3 DNA: TGCAGTGCTATGGGGGCCACGGGGGGACCGAACACTGAAGCTTTCTTT
CDR3 protein: CSAMGATGGPNTEAFF
J gene: TRBJ1-1
D gene: .
clone size: many
V gene: TRBV20-1

CDR3 DNA: TGCGCCAGCAGCCAGATAGGCGGGGGGCACTCCTACGAGCAGTACTTC
CDR3 protein: CASSQIGGGHSYEQYF
J gene: TRBJ2-7
D gene: TRBD2
clone size: many
V gene: TRBV4-1

CDR3 DNA: TGTGCCACCAGTGACACAGGCTCTGGGGCCAACGTCCTGACTTTC
CDR3 protein: CATSDTGSGANVLTF
J gene: TRBJ2-6
D gene: .
clone size: few
V gene: TRBV24-1

CDR3 DNA: TGTGCCAGCAGCCCCGAGGGGGATAGAGGCGAGCAGTACTTC
CDR3 protein: CASSPEGDRGEQYF
J gene: TRBJ2-7
D gene: .
clone size: .
V gene: TRBV5-5

CDR3 DNA: TGTGCCAGCATTACCCTGGGTAACTATGGCTACACCTTC
CDR3 protein: CASITLGNYGYTF
J gene: TRBJ1-2
D gene: .
clone size: .
V gene: TRBV28

CDR3 DNA: TGTGCCAGCAGTTTAGGGGGAGAGGGTAGCGGTGATGAGCAGTTCTTC
CDR3 protein: CASSLGGEGSGDEQFF
J gene: TRBJ2-1
D gene: .
clone size: many
V gene: TRBV28

CDR3 DNA: TGTGCCAGTACTCGGGGAGGCAACACTGAAGCTTTCTTT
CDR3 protein: CASTRGGNTEAFF
J gene: TRBJ1-1
D gene: .
clone size: many
V gene: TRBV19

CDR3 DNA: TGCGCCAGCAGCCTCTGGACAGACCCTAACTATGGCTACACCTTC
CDR3 protein: CASSLWTDPNYGYTF
J gene: TRBJ1-2
D gene: .
clone size: few
V gene: TRBV4-1

CDR3 DNA: TGTGCCAGCAGTTACTCCGGCAGGAGGTTCGGTGGCAAAAACATTCAGTACTTC
CDR3 protein: CASSYSGRRFGGKNIQYF
J gene: TRBJ2-4
D gene: .
clone size: few
V gene: TRBV6-6

CDR3 DNA: TGTGCCAGCAGTACCAGTGTGGGGGATGGAGGGCCCTATCAGCCCCAGCATTTT
CDR3 protein: CASSTSVGDGGPYQPQHF
J gene: TRBJ1-5
D gene: .
clone size: many
V gene: TRBV2

CDR3 DNA: TGTGCCAGCAGTTTATGGGGAGGAGCCAACACCATATATTTT
CDR3 protein: CASSLWGGANTIYF
J gene: TRBJ1-3
D gene: .
clone size: few
V gene: TRBV27

CDR3 DNA: TGTGCCAGCAGTTATCTGGACAGGGATAATGAGCAGTTCTTC
CDR3 protein: CASSYLDRDNEQFF
J gene: TRBJ2-1
D gene: TRBD1
clone size: .
V gene: TRBV6-2/TRBV6-3

CDR3 DNA: TGTGCCAGCAGAAAGCAGGGGGCGGAGGCTGAAGCTTTCTTT
CDR3 protein: CASRKQGAEAEAFF
J gene: TRBJ1-1
D gene: TRBD1
clone size: many
V gene: TRBV12-3/TRBV12-4

CDR3 DNA: TGTGCCAGCAGCTCCCCCGCCGGACTGATGGACTACAATGAGCAGTTCTTC
CDR3 protein: CASSSPAGLMDYNEQFF
J gene: TRBJ2-1
D gene: .
clone size: .
V gene: TRBV7-3

CDR3 DNA: TGCAGCGTTGAAGGACAGGAGGGCTACACCTTC
CDR3 protein: CSVEGQEGYTF
J gene: TRBJ1-2
D gene: .
clone size: .
V gene: TRBV29-1

CDR3 DNA: TGTGCCAGTAGAAACGAGAGACAGGGATCCTACGAGCAGTACTTC
CDR3 protein: CASRNERQGSYEQYF
J gene: TRBJ2-7
D gene: TRBD1
clone size: many
V gene: TRBV12-3/TRBV12-4

CDR3 DNA: TGTGCCAGCAGTCACAGGGTACCTGAGCAGTTCTTC
CDR3 protein: CASSHRVPEQFF
J gene: TRBJ2-1
D gene: .
clone size: many
V gene: TRBV11-2

CDR3 DNA: TGTGCCAGCAGCTTAGAGGGGGGACTGAACACTGAAGCTTTCTTT
CDR3 protein: CASSLEGGLNTEAFF
J gene: TRBJ1-1
D gene: .
clone size: many
V gene: TRBV7-2

CDR3 DNA: TGTGCCACCAGTGACAGCTCGGCAGGGGGGGAGACCCAGTACTTC
CDR3 protein: CATSDSSAGGETQYF
J gene: TRBJ2-5
D gene: .
clone size: .
V gene: TRBV24-1

CDR3 DNA: TGCAGTGCTAGGAAGAGCGGGGAGGTGAGGACTGAAGCTTTCTTT
CDR3 protein: CSARKSGEVRTEAFF
J gene: TRBJ1-1
D gene: .
clone size: .
V gene: TRBV20-1

CDR3 DNA: TGCAGCGTCCCCAACCAGCGAGGGGGGGATGGCTACACCTTC
CDR3 protein: CSVPNQRGGDGYTF
J gene: TRBJ1-2
D gene: .
clone size: .
V gene: TRBV29-1

CDR3 DNA: TGTGCCAGCAGCGGCGTGGGCACAGATACGCAGTATTTT
CDR3 protein: CASSGVGTDTQYF
J gene: TRBJ2-3
D gene: .
clone size: few
V gene: TRBV7-9

CDR3 DNA: TGTGCCACCAGCAGAGGTTTTGTTGCGGGGGAGGATGAAGCTTTCTTT
CDR3 protein: CATSRGFVAGEDEAFF
J gene: TRBJ1-1
D gene: .
clone size: .
V gene: TRBV15

CDR3 DNA: TGTGCCAGCAGTGCAACTCCGGGACAGGGCTATGGCTACACCTTC
CDR3 protein: CASSATPGQGYGYTF
J gene: TRBJ1-2
D gene: TRBD1
clone size: many
V gene: TRBV28

CDR3 DNA: TGTGCCAGCAGCTCCAGGACACCGGGGGATACGCAGTATTTT
CDR3 protein: CASSSRTPGDTQYF
J gene: TRBJ2-3
D gene: .
clone size: .
V gene: TRBV13

CDR3 DNA: TGTGCCAGCAGCGCTCCTCGGACTAGCGGGACTACGAACACCGGGGAGCTGTTTTTT
CDR3 protein: CASSAPRTSGTTNTGELFF
J gene: TRBJ2-2
D gene: TRBD2
clone size: few
V gene: TRBV7-2

CDR3 DNA: TGTGCCAGCAGCTTAGAGGGTCTAGCGACTACCGGGGAGCTGTTTTTT
CDR3 protein: CASSLEGLATTGELFF
J gene: TRBJ2-2
D gene: .
clone size: few
V gene: TRBV11-2

CDR3 DNA: TGTGCCAGCAGCCCATCCGTGTCTCTGGAGACCCAGTACTTC
CDR3 protein: CASSPSVSLETQYF
J gene: TRBJ2-5
D gene: .
clone size: .
V gene: TRBV5-4

CDR3 DNA: TGTGCCAGCTCACAGTCCCCACCGTCCATCACAGATACGCAGTATTTT
CDR3 protein: CASSQSPPSITDTQYF
J gene: TRBJ2-3
D gene: .
clone size: many
V gene: TRBV18

CDR3 DNA: TGTGCCTGGGACAGGGCACGCGGGCAGTACTTC
CDR3 protein: CAWDRARGQYF
J gene: TRBJ2-7
D gene: TRBD1
clone size: few
V gene: TRBV30

CDR3 DNA: TGTGCCAGCACCGTTACACAGGGGGCGCGGGGGAACACTGAAACTTTCTTT
CDR3 protein: CASTVTQGARGNTETFF
J gene: TRBJ1-1
D gene: TRBD1
clone size: few
V gene: TRBV28

CDR3 DNA: TGTGCCAGCAGTGGGGACAGTCAAGAGACCCAGTACTTC
CDR3 protein: CASSGDSQETQYF
J gene: TRBJ2-5
D gene: TRBD1
clone size: many
V gene: TRBV2

CDR3 DNA: TGTGCCATCAGTGAAACTAGCGGGAGGGCCAATGAGCAGTTCTTC
CDR3 protein: CAISETSGRANEQFF
J gene: TRBJ2-1
D gene: TRBD2
clone size: few
V gene: TRBV10-3

CDR3 DNA: TGTGCCAGCAGCCAGAGCCCGAGACGACTCAATCAGCCCCAGCATTTT
CDR3 protein: CASSQSPRRLNQPQHF
J gene: TRBJ1-5
D gene: .
clone size: many
V gene: TRBV11-2

CDR3 DNA: TGTGCCAGCAGTTACTCGATAGAATCCACCATATATTTT
CDR3 protein: CASSYSIESTIYF
J gene: TRBJ1-3
D gene: .
clone size: few
V gene: TRBV6-5

CDR3 DNA: TGTGCCAGCAGTTTATCGTTAACTAGCGTTGGAGAGCAGTTCTTC
CDR3 protein: CASSLSLTSVGEQFF
J gene: TRBJ2-1
D gene: TRBD2
clone size: .
V gene: TRBV27

CDR3 DNA: TGTGCCAGCAGTTCTGTTGGGACGGCCCCATACGAGCAGTACTTC
CDR3 protein: CASSSVGTAPYEQYF
J gene: TRBJ2-7
D gene: .
clone size: .
V gene: TRBV28

CDR3 DNA: TGCAGTGCTACCAGCCGAGCGAGGTTCTCCTACAATGAGCAGTTCTTC
CDR3 protein: CSATSRARFSYNEQFF
J gene: TRBJ2-1
D gene: .
clone size: few
V gene: TRBV20-1

CDR3 DNA: TGCAGTGCTAGAGGGGAGGAAAAACTGTTTTTT
CDR3 protein: CSARGEEKLFF
J gene: TRBJ1-4
D gene: .
clone size: many
V gene: TRBV20-1

CDR3 DNA: TGTGCCAGCAGCGGCACCGGACTAGGGTTCAGTTCCGATACGCAGTATTTT
CDR3 protein: CASSGTGLGFSSDTQYF
J gene: TRBJ2-3
D gene: TRBD2
clone size: many
V gene: TRBV7-9

CDR3 DNA: TGTGCCAGCAGTCAAACAGAGAATGAAAAACTGTTTTTT
CDR3 protein: CASSQTENEKLFF
J gene: TRBJ1-4
D gene: .
clone size: few
V gene: TRBV9

CDR3 DNA: TGTGCCAGCAGGGGACTAGCAACAGGCTACGAGCAGTACTTC
CDR3 protein: CASRGLATGYEQYF
J gene: TRBJ2-7
D gene: TRBD2
clone size: once
V gene: TRBV6-1

CDR3 DNA: TGTGCCAGCAGCATCGTCCAGGGGGCGGAAGCTTTCTTT
CDR3 protein: CASSIVQGAEAFF
J gene: TRBJ1-1
D gene: TRBD1
clone size: .
V gene: TRBV5-1

CDR3 DNA: TGTGCCAGCAGCGTAGGGCAGCATGAGCAGTTCTTC
CDR3 protein: CASSVGQHEQFF
J gene: TRBJ2-1
D gene: .
clone size: few
V gene: TRBV9

CDR3 DNA: TGCAGTGCTAGTGGCGGCCAGCAGTTCTTC
CDR3 protein: CSASGGQQFF
J gene: TRBJ2-1
D gene: .
clone size: .
V gene: TRBV20-1

CDR3 DNA: TGTGCCAGCTCACCACGGGGGACAGGGGGCCATGGCTACACCTTC
CDR3 protein: CASSPRGTGGHGYTF
J gene: TRBJ1-2
D gene: TRBD1
clone size: .
V gene: TRBV18